The 23 T cell receptor beta chains presented below share a single source sample, sequenced in a study of T cell repertoires in cytomegalovirus infection. Each CDR3 protein gets one entry after TCRdb re-called the reads with MiXCR. The sample contains around 570,000 distinct CDR3 sequences, around 40% of which appear only once. Their antigens remain unidentified. Here the sequenced sample was cultured PBMCs, taken from culture after CMV antigen stimulation. Receptors originate from a human donor in good health (CMV status not recorded). Some clones in this sample may be carry-over from other donors' samples.

The rearrangement links TRBV20-1 to TRBJ2-7, with 8 bases aligning to TRBD2. Germline V CDR1 and CDR2: DFQATT, SNEGSKA (reference sequence). This CDR3 spans 15 amino acids. With V trimmed by 4 bases and J by 0 bases, 8 bases remained unmatched. The CDR3 nucleotides are TGCAGTGCTATCATAGCGGGGAGGTCCTCCTACGAGCAGTACTTC. Translating it yields CSAIIAGRSSYEQYF.

This clonotype appeared many times. This chain joins TRBV11-2 and TRBJ1-1; no clear D gene. Deletions cut 4 bases from V and 4 bases from J, with 10 bases between. Per the germline V gene, CDR1 is SGHAT and CDR2 is FQNNGV. The CDR3 has 13 amino acids. This chain's CDR3 is CASSSVRLTEAFF. CDR3 bases: TGTGCCAGCAGCTCCGTACGACTCACTGAAGCTTTCTTT.

The chain links TRBV7-2 to TRBJ1-1, with D tentatively TRBD1 (6 bases). Per germline, CDR1 SGHTA and CDR2 FQGNSA. V lost 4 bases and J lost 0, with 12 bases in between. The CDR3 has 15 amino acids. The CDR3 region has the DNA TGTGCCAGCAGCTCCCAGGGGAATGTGAACACTGAAGCTTTCTTT. Translating gives CASSSQGNVNTEAFF. Based on the CDR3 plus reference TRBV7-2 and TRBJ1-1, the full variable domain is GAGVSQSPSNKVTEKGKDVELRCDPISGHTALYWYRQSLGQGLEFLIYFQGNSAPDKSGLPSDRFSAERTGGSVSTLTIQRTQQEDSAVYLCASSSQGNVNTEAFFGQGTRLTVV.

There are a few counts of this clonotype. The gene calls are TRBV4-2 and TRBJ2-2, with D hard to call. Germline V CDR1 and CDR2: LGHNA, YNFKEQ. The CDR3 length is 14 residues. Trimming left V 1 base short and J 3 bases short, with 6 bases between. The CDR3 DNA is TGTGCCAGCAGCCAAGGGCGAGACACCGGGGAGCTGTTTTTT. Its translation: CASSQGRDTGELFF.

V is TRBV18 and J is TRBJ1-4; unclear D gene. The V and J ends lost 5 bases and 0 bases respectively, with 10 bases between them. Germline loops: CDR1 KGHSH, CDR2 LQKENI. The CDR3 has 15 residues. For the CDR3, the DNA is TGTGCCAGCTCAACGACTCCAGCAACTAATGAAAAACTGTTTTTT. Residues: CASSTTPATNEKLFF.

The chain couples TRBV4-2 to TRBJ2-6, with 7 positions matching TRBD2. CDR1 and CDR2 from the germline V gene are LGHNA and YNFKEQ. V dropped 4 bases and J dropped 2; count of bases not matched to a gene: 8. The CDR3 spans 17 residues. The chain's CDR3 is CASSPILAAPGANVLTF. In DNA form, the CDR3 reads TGTGCCAGCAGCCCAATTCTAGCGGCTCCTGGGGCCAACGTCCTGACTTTC.

The chain uses TRBV29-1 and TRBJ2-3, with D maybe TRBD1 (5 bases). The CDR3 length is 12 residues. CDR1 is SQVTM and CDR2 is ANQGSEA in the germline V gene. Trimming shortened V by 7 bases and J by 6 bases, and 14 bases separated the two germline ends. The CDR3 sequence: CSAGRQSDTQYF. The CDR3 DNA sequence: TGCAGCGCCGGGCGACAGTCTGATACGCAGTATTTT.

The chain has TRBV7-9 and TRBJ1-5; no clear D gene. Germline loops: CDR1 SEHNR, CDR2 FQNEAQ (reference sequence). V lost 5 bases and J 6 bases, leaving 11 bases between the germline ends. CDR3 size: 13 residues. The CDR3 bases are TGTGCCAGCAGCCCCCGTGAGGGTCAGCCCCAGCATTTT. Translation: CASSPREGQPQHF.

The genes are TRBV2 and TRBJ1-1; no clear D gene. V lost 5 bases and J 8 bases, leaving 12 bases between the germline ends. CDR3 length: 12 residues. Germline V gene data show CDR1 as SNHLY and CDR2 as FYNNEI. The CDR3 region is CASSFRGVEAFF. The CDR3 DNA follows: TGTGCCAGCAGTTTCCGAGGAGTCGAAGCTTTCTTT. Combining the CDR3 with reference TRBV2 and TRBJ1-1 gives the whole variable domain EPEVTQTPSHQVTQMGQEVILRCVPISNHLYFYWYRQILGQKVEFLVSFYNNEISEKSEIFDDQFSVERPDGSNFTLKIRSTKLEDSAMYFCASSFRGVEAFFGQGTRLTVV.

The chain recombines TRBV5-1 with TRBJ1-3; D unresolved. V was pared by 7 bases and J by 6 bases, with 14 bases between. This CDR3 has 13 residues. Germline V CDR1 and CDR2: SGHRS, YFSETQ. The CDR3 DNA sequence: TGCGCCAGCGGAGACCTTTATACAAACACCATATATTTT. It specifies CASGDLYTNTIYF.

As to this clonotype: A junction end diverges from the germline sequence, so it may reflect a read error. The chain is built from TRBV5-3 and TRBJ2-7; D gene uncertain. TRBV5-3 is sorted into the ORF group, with uncertain function. The CDR3 runs to 12 residues. CDR3 nucleotides: TGTGCCAGCAGCTTGGTCCTCTCGGCCCCGTACTTC. This gives the protein CASSLVLSAPYF.

This clonotype is a singleton in its sample. Possible read error: a much larger clone is one base away. V is TRBV7-2 and J is TRBJ2-5; TRBD1 agrees at 7 bases. The CDR3 runs to 13 residues. The V segment lost 4 bases and the J segment 6 bases; nucleotides outside the gene matches: 5. The germline V gene encodes CDR1 SGHTA and CDR2 FQGNSA. The CDR3 loop is CASSSGQQKTQYF. The CDR3 bases are TGTGCCAGCAGCTCGGGACAGCAAAAGACCCAGTACTTC.

This clonotype has a handful of counts. The V call is TRBV4-1, the J call TRBJ1-2; D remains unclear. CDR3 size: 13 residues. CDR1 is MGHRA, CDR2 YSYEKL, per germline. The V gene lost 1 base and the J gene lost 6 bases, with 9 bases spanning the gap. CDR3 coding DNA: TGCGCCAGCAGCCAAGTAATGGGAAATGGCTACACCTTC. It encodes CASSQVMGNGYTF.

This chain joins TRBV5-5 and TRBJ1-1, with D possibly matching TRBD1 (6 bases). The CDR3 has 14 amino acids. Per the germline V gene, CDR1 is SGHKS and CDR2 is YYEKEE (reference sequence). V was cut by 1 base and J by 1 base, with 8 bases left in between. CDR3 residues: CASSLQGQNTEAFF. CDR3 in DNA: TGTGCCAGCAGCTTGCAGGGACAGAACACTGAAGCTTTCTTT. The whole variable domain, filled in from reference TRBV5-5 and TRBJ1-1, reads DAGVTQSPTHLIKTRGQQVTLRCSPISGHKSVSWYQQVLGQGPQFIFQYYEKEERGRGNFPDRFSARQFPNYSSELNVNALLLGDSALYLCASSLQGQNTEAFFGQGTRLTVV.

This sequence joins TRBV5-5 and TRBJ2-7; D possibly matches TRBD1 or TRBD2 (5 bases each). The CDR3 length is 18 residues. Between the trimmed V and J ends, which lost 0 bases and 4 bases, there was a span of 23 bases. The germline gives CDR1 SGHKS, CDR2 YYEKEE (reference sequence). The CDR3 loop is CASSLDRRPPGPQYEQYF. CDR3 bases: TGTGCCAGCAGCTTGGACAGGCGACCCCCGGGGCCTCAGTACGAGCAGTACTTC.

This clonotype was observed a few times. The CDR3, as DNA: TGTGCCAGCAGCTCGGGACAGGGGGCGGGAAAACTGTTTTTT. Protein: CASSSGQGAGKLFF. V and J are TRBV7-4 and TRBJ1-4; 12 positions agree with TRBD1. V gave up 4 bases and J gave up 10 bases; unmatched junction bases: 4. This CDR3 is built from 14 residues. Per the germline V gene, CDR1 is SGHVT and CDR2 is SQSDAQ. Drawing the rest from reference TRBV7-4 and TRBJ1-4, the complete variable domain is GAGVSQSPRYKVAKRGRDVALRCDSISGHVTLYWYRQTLGQGSEVLTYSQSDAQRDKSGRPSGRFSAERPERSVSTLKIQRTEQGDSAVYLCASSSGQGAGKLFFGSGTQLSVL.

The genes are TRBV6-2 or TRBV6-3 and TRBJ2-7, with D maybe TRBD1 (7 bases). This CDR3 region has 19 residues. Trimming left V 4 bases short and J 3 bases short, with 28 bases between. Germline V CDR1 and CDR2: MNHEY, SVGEGT. CDR3 nucleotide sequence: TGTGCCAGCAGTTTACCCCCCGCCGGGACAGCAGGGAGGTACTACGAGCAGTACTTC. Translated: CASSLPPAGTAGRYYEQYF.

The chain uses TRBV20-1 and TRBJ2-3; perhaps TRBD1 as D (6 bases). CDR1 and CDR2 from the germline V gene are DFQATT and SNEGSKA (reference sequence). The CDR3 runs 12 residues. V was clipped by 4 bases and J by 5 bases, with 10 bases between them. The CDR3 DNA reads TGCAGTGCTAAGGGGGAACGAGATACGCAGTATTTT. Its translation is CSAKGERDTQYF.

The chain has TRBV27 and TRBJ1-5; D gene uncertain. With 0 bases removed from V and 6 bases from J, the gap between germline ends came to 9 bases. This CDR3 contains 14 residues. Germline V lookup: CDR1 MNHEY, CDR2 SMNVEV (reference sequence). The DNA for the CDR3 is TGTGCCAGCAGTTTATCTCGAACGAGTCAGCCCCAGCATTTT. It codes for CASSLSRTSQPQHF.

This clonotype was observed at least ten times. For the CDR3, the DNA is TGTGCCAGCAGCTTAAGGGACGTCCATCAGCCCCAGCATTTT. Amino acids: CASSLRDVHQPQHF. J is TRBJ1-5 and V is TRBV7-2; D might be TRBD1 (5 bases). Germline CDR1 and CDR2: SGHTA and FQGNSA. V dropped 2 bases and J dropped 5 bases, with 10 bases sitting between them. The CDR3 length is 14 residues.

The chain carries TRBV18 and TRBJ1-5, with a weak D call TRBD1 (6 bases). CDR1 and CDR2 (germline): KGHSH, LQKENI. Between the trimmed V and J ends, which lost 2 bases and 0 bases, there was a span of 14 bases. The CDR3 extends over 17 amino acids. The CDR3 here is CASSPAGTQYSNQPQHF. CDR3 in DNA: TGTGCCAGCTCACCAGCCGGGACACAATATAGCAATCAGCCCCAGCATTTT. Using reference TRBV18 and TRBJ1-5 for the parts outside the CDR3, the full variable domain is NAGVMQNPRHLVRRRGQEARLRCSPMKGHSHVYWYRQLPEEGLKFMVYLQKENIIDESGMPKERFSAEFPKEGPSILRIQQVVRGDSAAYFCASSPAGTQYSNQPQHFGDGTRLSIL.

This chain joins TRBV12-3 or TRBV12-4 and TRBJ2-5, with D uncertain. Trimming removed 4 bases at V and 4 bases at J, with 13 bases between. The CDR3 runs to 14 residues. CDR3 coding DNA: TGTGCCAGCAGTTCACCGGCCCGGACAGAGACCCAGTACTTC. Protein sequence: CASSSPARTETQYF.

The chain joins TRBV29-1 to TRBJ2-1; D gene uncertain. Trimming stripped 4 bases from V and 2 bases from J, with 12 bases between. The CDR3 sequence is 14 residues long. Germline-derived CDR1 and CDR2 are SQVTM and ANQGSEA. DNA for the CDR3: TGCAGCGTTGGGATCCAGAGCCCCTACAATGAGCAGTTCTTC. It translates to CSVGIQSPYNEQFF.